Listed below are T cell receptor beta chains from one sample, sequenced in a study of shared clonotypes between healthy human individuals. Profiled with immunoSEQ multiplex PCR; TCRdb holds only in-frame clones, not every one. The profile shows around 450,000 clones, around 75% of them singletons. Sequencing input: PBMCs. Receptors were obtained from a woman aged 40 to 50 in good health. Some clones in this sample may be carry-over from other donors' samples. Both conserved end residues are part of each CDR3. The D gene is left open where the match is weak. Some rows have no size entry. The others give once, few or many, or a class for an expanded clone.

CDR3 DNA | CDR3 protein | clone size | J gene | D gene | V gene
TGTGCCAGCAGTTCCATGATAGACAGGGTCACTGAAGCTTTCTTT | CASSSMIDRVTEAFF | few | TRBJ1-1 | TRBD1 | TRBV28
TGTGCCAGCAGTCAAGGGACACGACGCGAGCAGTACTTC | CASSQGTRREQYF | . | TRBJ2-7 | . | TRBV28
TGTGCCAGCAGCCGTATCGGAGTGGCAGATACGCAGTATTTT | CASSRIGVADTQYF | . | TRBJ2-3 | . | TRBV5-4
TGTGCCAGCCGGAAGAACACTGAAGCTTTCTTT | CASRKNTEAFF | few | TRBJ1-1 | . | TRBV6-1
TGTGCCAGCAGCTTAGGGTTGAGCTTTGGGAGTATCTCTGGAAACACCATATATTTT | CASSLGLSFGSISGNTIYF | . | TRBJ1-3 | . | TRBV7-8
TGTGCCAGCAGTCCCCGGGCCCGGGAAACCCGTAACAATGAGCAGTTCTTC | CASSPRARETRNNEQFF | . | TRBJ2-1 | . | TRBV28
TGTGCCACCCGGGGCGTGGGAGTGGGGACAGATACGCAGTATTTT | CATRGVGVGTDTQYF | few | TRBJ2-3 | . | TRBV10-3
TGTGCCAGCAGCCAAGACCGAAACACCATATATTTT | CASSQDRNTIYF | . | TRBJ1-3 | . | TRBV7-6
TGTGCCAGTAGTGCAGACTACAATGAGCAGTTCTTC | CASSADYNEQFF | once | TRBJ2-1 | . | TRBV19
TGCAGCGTTGGGGCTAGCGGGAGGGCTACCAATGAGCAGTTCTTC | CSVGASGRATNEQFF | . | TRBJ2-1 | TRBD2 | TRBV29-1
TGTGCCAGCAGTTTATCCGGGAGCTCTGGAAACACCATATATTTT | CASSLSGSSGNTIYF | . | TRBJ1-3 | . | TRBV28
TGTGCCAGCAAGTCGGGCTATAGGAATGAGCAGTTCTTC | CASKSGYRNEQFF | . | TRBJ2-1 | . | TRBV28
TGTGCCAGCAGTTTCTCAGTTGTCGGGAATGAGCAGTTCTTC | CASSFSVVGNEQFF | . | TRBJ2-1 | . | TRBV28
TGTGCCAGCAGCGTAGACCTTTTGGGAGCCGGGGAGCTGTTTTTT | CASSVDLLGAGELFF | . | TRBJ2-2 | . | TRBV9
TGTGCCAGCAGTTCCTCTTGGCGCTACACCTTC | CASSSSWRYTF | . | TRBJ1-2 | . | TRBV28
TGTGCCAGCAGCTCACCGGGACTAGCGGGAGGGAGCTCCTACAATGAGCAGTTCTTC | CASSSPGLAGGSSYNEQFF | once | TRBJ2-1 | TRBD2 | TRBV7-9
TGTGCCAGCAGTTTGTCCTCCAATAACTATGGCTACACCTTC | CASSLSSNNYGYTF | . | TRBJ1-2 | . | TRBV27
TGTGCCAGCAGCTCTAGTAGCGGGGGTAGCTCCTACAATGAGCAGTTCTTC | CASSSSSGGSSYNEQFF | few | TRBJ2-1 | TRBD2 | TRBV6-4
TGTGCCAGCAGCCCGAGCGGATTCCAATTCTACAATGAGCAGTTCTTC | CASSPSGFQFYNEQFF | . | TRBJ2-1 | . | TRBV7-3
TGTGCTAGCAGCCGACGAGGGGGCTGGCAGGTCCAAAATCAGCCCCAGCATTTT | CASSRRGGWQVQNQPQHF | . | TRBJ1-5 | TRBD1 | TRBV7-7
TGCGCCAGCAGCTTCTCGGGGGGATACGAGCAGTACTTC | CASSFSGGYEQYF | . | TRBJ2-7 | TRBD2 | TRBV5-1
TGCGCCAGCAGCTTGGCCGGGGACCCGGGGGAAAAACTGTTTTTT | CASSLAGDPGEKLFF | . | TRBJ1-4 | . | TRBV5-1
TGTGCCAGCAGCTCGTCACCTTTGTGGGAGACCCAGTACTTC | CASSSSPLWETQYF | few | TRBJ2-5 | . | TRBV5-6
TGCGCCAGCAGCCAAGGGATCTCTGGGACGGCCCAGCATTTT | CASSQGISGTAQHF | . | TRBJ1-5 | . | TRBV4-1
TGTGCCAGCAGTTTTTTCTGGGGGTCGGGGGACTACGAGCAGTACTTC | CASSFFWGSGDYEQYF | . | TRBJ2-7 | . | TRBV28
TGTGCCAGCAGTCCTCAACCCACTGAAGCTTTCTTT | CASSPQPTEAFF | . | TRBJ1-1 | . | TRBV28